What follows are 27 T cell receptor beta chains derived from one specimen sequenced in a study of shared clonotypes between healthy human individuals. Profiling relied on immunoSEQ multiplex PCR, and the TCRdb table lists in-frame clones only, not all of them. Of about 2 million clones in the sample, about 94% were seen once. Only CD45RO-negative cells positively selected for CCR7 counted as naive CD8 cells, so terminally differentiated effector memory CD45RA+ cells were excluded. The material sequenced was naive CD8+ T cells sorted from blood. The source is a man aged 18 to 29 in good health.

This chain uses TRBV7-8 with TRBJ1-2; tentatively, D is TRBD1 (6 bases). This CDR3 region has 17 residues. V was trimmed by 8 bases and J by 2 bases, leaving 24 bases between them. Per germline, CDR1 SGHVS and CDR2 FQNEAQ. The CDR3 here is CASEPWGQGSPNYGYTF. Here the CDR3 DNA reads TGTGCCAGCGAACCCTGGGGGCAGGGCTCACCAAACTATGGCTACACCTTC.

The chain has TRBV27 and TRBJ1-2, with TRBD1 as a possible D gene (6 bases). Germline CDR1 and CDR2: MNHEY and SMNVEV (reference sequence). V was cut by 7 bases and J by 7 bases, with 10 bases left in between. The length of the CDR3 is 11 residues. This CDR3 reads CASTGGSGYTF. CDR3 nucleotides: TGTGCCAGCACCGGGGGCAGTGGCTACACCTTC.

The chain carries TRBV27 and TRBJ1-6; D is unresolved. V lost 2 bases, J lost 0 bases, and 8 bases lay in between. CDR1 MNHEY and CDR2 SMNVEV come from the germline V gene (reference sequence). The CDR3 covers 16 residues. CDR3 sequence (DNA): TGTGCCAGCAGTTTAAACGGATTCTCCTATAATTCACCCCTCCACTTT. It translates to CASSLNGFSYNSPLHF.

The V gene is TRBV2, the J gene TRBJ2-5, with no clear D. Per germline, CDR1 SNHLY and CDR2 FYNNEI. V was pared by 7 bases and J by 1 base, with 13 bases between. This CDR3 comprises 14 residues. CDR3 nucleotides: TGTGCCAGCACCGACCCTTCGTCCCAAGAGACCCAGTACTTC. Its protein product is CASTDPSSQETQYF.

This chain joins TRBV29-1 and TRBJ2-3; the match to TRBD1 covers 7 bases. The CDR3 has 13 residues. CDR1 and CDR2 (germline): SQVTM, ANQGSEA. The J segment lost 3 bases and the V segment lost 6 bases, leaving 6 bases of the junction unmatched. CDR3 DNA sequence: TGCAGCGTAATTGACAGGGAAACAGATACGCAGTATTTT. Translation: CSVIDRETDTQYF.

The chain carries TRBV4-2 and TRBJ2-7; D is perhaps TRBD2 (5 bases). The CDR3 contains 15 residues. The V and J ends lost 4 bases and 4 bases respectively, with 17 bases between them. CDR1 is LGHNA and CDR2 is YNFKEQ in the germline V gene. The CDR3 sequence: CASSPAPMGEYEQYF. CDR3 DNA sequence: TGTGCCAGCAGCCCCGCCCCTATGGGAGAGTACGAGCAGTACTTC.

The chain carries TRBV11-2 and TRBJ2-7; unclear D gene. This CDR3 comprises 13 residues. V lost 5 bases and J 4 bases, leaving 12 bases between the germline ends. The germline V gene encodes CDR1 SGHAT and CDR2 FQNNGV. CDR3 sequence reads: CASSQPQEYEQYF. CDR3 in DNA: TGTGCCAGCAGCCAACCCCAGGAGTACGAGCAGTACTTC.

V is TRBV6-6 and J is TRBJ2-1; D ambiguous. The CDR3 has 13 amino acids. The germline CDR1 and CDR2 sequences are MNHNY and SVGAGI (reference sequence). The V end lost 6 bases, the J end lost 3 bases, and 9 bases lay between the germline ends. CDR3 loop: CASSPGLYNEQFF. The CDR3 bases are TGTGCCAGCAGCCCCGGGCTCTACAATGAGCAGTTCTTC.

The chain employs TRBV6-1 and TRBJ1-1; 7 nucleotides match TRBD1. The CDR3 is made up of 15 amino acids. Losses at the gene ends were 10 bases for V and 1 base for J; bases not matched to a gene: 12. From germline, CDR1 is MNHNS and CDR2 SASEGT. This chain's CDR3 is CATKLTGAKNTEAFF. The CDR3 nucleotides read TGTGCCACCAAATTAACAGGGGCGAAGAACACTGAAGCTTTCTTT.

The genes are TRBV19 and TRBJ1-3; D possibly corresponds to TRBD1 (5 bases). CDR1 is LNHDA, CDR2 SQIVND, per germline (reference sequence). The CDR3 consists of 16 residues. V lost 0 bases and J lost 4, with 13 bases in between. The CDR3 DNA reads as TGTGCCAGTAGTATAGATACCCAGGGAACCGGAAACACCATATATTTT. It is translated as CASSIDTQGTGNTIYF. Complete variable domain (other parts from reference TRBV19 and TRBJ1-3): DGGITQSPKYLFRKEGQNVTLSCEQNLNHDAMYWYRQDPGQGLRLIYYSQIVNDFQKGDIAEGYSVSREKKESFPLTVTSAQKNPTAFYLCASSIDTQGTGNTIYFGEGSWLTVV.

The chain has TRBV9 and TRBJ2-1; TRBD1 matches 7 bases. The junction had 5 bases not matched to a gene; V was cut back by 3 bases and J by 5 bases. Germline assignment: CDR1 SGDLS and CDR2 YYNGEE. The CDR3 has 14 residues. This CDR3 reads CASSGQGGNNEQFF. The CDR3 DNA reads TGTGCCAGCAGCGGACAGGGTGGGAACAATGAGCAGTTCTTC.

A note on this clone: No DNA is shown, since the ends of the CDR3 on it are uncertain; the CDR3 is the one TCRdb lists. This chain uses TRBV9 with TRBJ1-2. Germline V lookup: CDR1 SGDLS, CDR2 YYNGEE. The CDR3 is 14 amino acids in total, end residues counted. This CDR3 reads CASSVLSGPGGYTF.

The rearrangement joins TRBV29-1 to TRBJ1-5, with 8 nucleotides matching TRBD1. The CDR3 has 14 amino acids. Looked up from germline, CDR1 is SQVTM and CDR2 is ANQGSEA. The junction had 6 bases not matched to a gene; V was cut back by 4 bases and J by 4 bases. CDR3 DNA: TGCAGCGTTGGCCAGGGGGCCCAAAATCAGCCCCAGCATTTT. Translating it yields CSVGQGAQNQPQHF. Full variable domain (missing parts from reference TRBV29-1 and TRBJ1-5): SAVISQKPSRDICQRGTSLTIQCQVDSQVTMMFWYRQQPGQSLTLIATANQGSEATYESGFVIDKFPISRPNLTFSTLTVSNMSPEDSSIYLCSVGQGAQNQPQHFGDGTRLSIL.

This clone was seen a single time. V is TRBV7-9 and J is TRBJ2-2; 7 bases are shared with TRBD1. Germline assignment: CDR1 SEHNR and CDR2 FQNEAQ (reference sequence). The CDR3 is 15 residues long. With V trimmed by 5 bases and J by 12 bases, 15 bases remained unmatched. CDR3 in DNA: TGTGCCAGCAGCCCACCCGACCGACAGGGATCGAAGCTGTTTTTT. Its translation: CASSPPDRQGSKLFF.

Points on this clone: Given a much more abundant clone one base away, this may be a read error. The CDR3 here is CAWKEVYNSPLHF. The CDR3 DNA reads TGTGCCTGGAAAGAGGTCTATAATTCACCCCTCCACTTT. V usage is TRBV30 and J usage is TRBJ1-6, with D hard to call. This CDR3 is built from 13 residues. Germline CDR1 is GTSNPN and CDR2 is SVGIG (reference sequence). Trimming took off 4 bases at V and 3 bases at J, with 7 bases between the two ends.

The chain has TRBV10-3 and TRBJ2-7, with 9 bases aligning to TRBD2. J was trimmed by 2 bases and V by 4 bases; bases with no gene match: 12. This CDR3 has 17 amino acids. CDR1 is ENHRY and CDR2 is SYGVKD in the germline V gene. The CDR3: CAISAASGEAHTYEQYF. DNA for the CDR3: TGTGCCATCAGTGCGGCTAGCGGGGAAGCCCATACCTACGAGCAGTACTTC.

As concerns this clone: Other DNA variants within this sample encode the same CDR3. The CDR3 region has the DNA TGTGCCAGCAGCTTGGACGGAGAAGATACGCAGTATTTT. The encoded protein is CASSLDGEDTQYF. The chain employs TRBV11-3 and TRBJ2-3; no reliable D call. The CDR3 has 13 amino acids. The V gene lost 3 bases and the J gene lost 5 bases, with 9 bases spanning the gap. Germline-derived CDR1 and CDR2 are SGHNT and YENEEA.

The CDR3 loop is CASSRPVKGADDEQYF. In DNA, the CDR3 is TGTGCCAGCAGCCGACCGGTGAAGGGGGCGGACGACGAGCAGTACTTC. The gene calls are TRBV7-9 and TRBJ2-7; 7 nucleotides align to TRBD1. Germline CDR1 SEHNR, CDR2 FQNEAQ (reference sequence). The CDR3 covers 16 residues. The junction had 15 bases not matched to a gene; V was cut back by 5 bases and J by 5 bases.

Written as DNA, the CDR3 is TGTGCCAGCAGTCCGACAGAGAACACTGAAGCTTTCTTT. Amino acids: CASSPTENTEAFF. V usage is TRBV28 and J usage is TRBJ1-1, with D perhaps matching TRBD1 (5 bases). CDR1 and CDR2 (germline): MDHEN, SYDVKM. The V end lost 5 bases, the J end lost 1 base, and 8 bases lay between the germline ends. This CDR3 contains 13 residues.

The chain couples TRBV11-2 to TRBJ2-7, with D unclear. Trimming removed 3 bases from V and 1 base from J, with 19 bases in between. This CDR3 is 17 amino acids long. Germline V lookup: CDR1 SGHAT, CDR2 FQNNGV. CDR3 protein: CASSLGYGVPTSYEQYF. CDR3 DNA: TGTGCCAGCAGCTTGGGGTATGGGGTACCGACATCCTACGAGCAGTACTTC.

This chain uses TRBV27 with TRBJ2-7; 9 nucleotides match TRBD1. The CDR3 extends over 17 amino acids. The germline CDR1 and CDR2 sequences are MNHEY and SMNVEV (reference sequence). The junction had 17 bases not matched to a gene; V was cut back by 8 bases and J by 3 bases. CDR3 sequence reads: CASGVLSTGGEVYEQYF. In DNA form, the CDR3 reads TGTGCCAGCGGAGTCCTATCGACAGGGGGGGAGGTCTACGAGCAGTACTTC.

The chain has TRBV5-4 and TRBJ1-2; D is possibly TRBD1 (5 bases). Trimming stripped 2 bases from V and 4 bases from J, with 12 bases between. This CDR3 is 14 amino acids long. Germline assignment: CDR1 SGHNT and CDR2 YYREEE (reference sequence). The CDR3 here is CASSFSRGIYGYTF. CDR3 DNA sequence: TGTGCCAGCAGCTTCAGTAGGGGAATCTATGGCTACACCTTC.

The V gene is TRBV4-1, the J gene TRBJ2-7; D gene ambiguous. Trimming removed 5 bases at V and 0 bases at J, with 14 bases between. Germline V gene lookup returns CDR1 MGHRA and CDR2 YSYEKL. This CDR3 has 15 residues. Here the CDR3 DNA reads TGCGCCAGCAGCTATCGCGCGGCAAGCTCCTACGAGCAGTACTTC. Its protein is CASSYRAASSYEQYF.

This rearrangement joins TRBV10-1 to TRBJ2-1, with D perhaps matching TRBD2 (5 bases). V was trimmed by 0 bases and J by 3 bases, leaving 12 bases between them. CDR3 length: 16 residues. Germline lookup yields CDR1 WNHNN and CDR2 SYGVQD (reference sequence). CDR3 nucleotides: TGCGCCAGCAGTGAGTCGATGGGGAGTTACTACAATGAGCAGTTCTTC. It encodes CASSESMGSYYNEQFF.

This chain links TRBV5-1 with TRBJ2-7; D may be TRBD1 (5 bases). V was clipped by 3 bases and J by 3 bases, with 10 bases between them. The CDR3 sequence is 13 residues long. CDR1 SGHRS and CDR2 YFSETQ come from the germline V gene. This CDR3 is CASSSDTDYEQYF. Written as DNA, the CDR3 is TGCGCCAGCAGCTCGGACACGGACTACGAGCAGTACTTC.

The V and J genes are TRBV2 and TRBJ2-7, with D possibly being TRBD2 (6 bases). Trimming stripped 1 base from V and 5 bases from J, with 18 bases between. Germline V gene sequence: CDR1 SNHLY, CDR2 FYNNEI. The CDR3 is 16 amino acids. The CDR3 sequence: CASSEGGGQGNHEQYF. The CDR3 coding sequence is TGTGCCAGCAGTGAAGGAGGAGGGCAGGGTAACCACGAGCAGTACTTC. Full variable domain (missing parts from reference TRBV2 and TRBJ2-7): EPEVTQTPSHQVTQMGQEVILRCVPISNHLYFYWYRQILGQKVEFLVSFYNNEISEKSEIFDDQFSVERPDGSNFTLKIRSTKLEDSAMYFCASSEGGGQGNHEQYFGPGTRLTVT.

V usage is TRBV27 and J usage is TRBJ2-3; maybe TRBD1 (6 bases). The CDR3 sequence is 15 residues long. Deletions cut 6 bases from V and 0 bases from J, with 13 bases between. Germline CDR1 is MNHEY and CDR2 is SMNVEV (reference sequence). The CDR3 DNA follows: TGTGCCAGCAGGACACAGGGCTCTAGCACAGATACGCAGTATTTT. It is translated as CASRTQGSSTDTQYF.